This T cell receptor (beta chain) comes out of a study of T cells in Graves' hyperthyroidism and ophthalmopathy. Study-level results: Expanded thyroid clonotypes (above 0.001) were mostly also found in blood.

It was uncontrolled infection, other autoimmune disease, pregnancy or lactation that excluded patients. Thyroid ultrasound, orbital computed tomography, clinical symptoms, and serum thyroxine and TRAb underpinned diagnoses. The authors obtained PBMCs from over 8 ml of fresh peripheral blood. The germline V gene encodes CDR1 LNHNV and CDR2 YYDKDF (reference sequence). The CDR3 is 13 amino acids. The ends were cut back, 0 bases at V and 8 bases at J, with 8 bases in the middle. In regard to this clonotype: The target antigen is unknown.

What was amplified from RNA transcripts were TCR beta CDR3 regions. HTBI primers drove first-round RT-PCR of the TCR CDR3. TCRdb reprocessed the multiplex PCR reads with MiXCR, giving one entry per CDR3 protein. The sample has fewer than 110,000 distinct CDR3 sequences; 40% to 50% are singletons. This sequence originates from a man aged 35 to 55 with Graves' hyperthyroidism. The gene calls are TRBV15 and TRBJ1-3, with a tentative D call TRBD1 (5 bases). The sample comprised blood. The CDR3 DNA follows: TGTGCCACCAGCAGAGAGGGGCTAGACACCATATATTTT. Its protein is CATSREGLDTIYF. The full variable domain, completed using reference TRBV15 and TRBJ1-3, is DAMVIQNPRYQVTQFGKPVTLSCSQTLNHNVMYWYQQKSSQAPKLLFHYYDKDFNNEADTPDNFQSRRPNTSFCFLDIRSPGLGDTAMYLCATSREGLDTIYFGEGSWLTVV.